These T cell receptor beta chains were read from a single sample in a study of blood T cell repertoires in COVID-19. TCRdb's copy holds only in-frame clones and misses some; the assay was immunoSEQ multiplex PCR. The repertoire holds about 180,000 clones, with over 80% as singletons. The specimen sequenced was peripheral blood. Every receptor here comes from a woman between 65 and 79 years old with COVID-19, enrolled during active disease. Each CDR3 is given with its conserved first and last residue. The D gene is left open where the match is weak. Only part of the rows carry a size: once, few, many, or a class if the clone is expanded.

cdr3_nt: TGTGCCTCCCGAACTAGCGGGAGTTCCGAGCAGTACTTC; cdr3_aa: CASRTSGSSEQYF; clone_size: NA; v_call: TRBV6-6; d_call: TRBD2; j_call: TRBJ2-7
cdr3_nt: TGTGCCAGCAGCCAACTAGCGCGGGAGCAGTACTTC; cdr3_aa: CASSQLAREQYF; clone_size: once; v_call: TRBV3-1/TRBV3-2; d_call: NA; j_call: TRBJ2-7
cdr3_nt: TGTGCCAGCACCCCGGGACAGCTATATGCGGGCTACACCTTC; cdr3_aa: CASTPGQLYAGYTF; clone_size: NA; v_call: TRBV5-4; d_call: TRBD1; j_call: TRBJ1-2
cdr3_nt: TGTGCCAGCTCACCGGGACTAGCGGGGAACACCGGGGAGCTGTTTTTT; cdr3_aa: CASSPGLAGNTGELFF; clone_size: NA; v_call: TRBV18; d_call: TRBD2; j_call: TRBJ2-2
cdr3_nt: TGTGCCTGGAGCCTAACCCAGGGACTAGCGGGACTTTCAGATACGCAGTATTTT; cdr3_aa: CAWSLTQGLAGLSDTQYF; clone_size: NA; v_call: TRBV30; d_call: TRBD2; j_call: TRBJ2-3
cdr3_nt: TGTGCCAGCAGCTACCAGGAGACCCAGTACTTC; cdr3_aa: CASSYQETQYF; clone_size: NA; v_call: TRBV5-6; d_call: NA; j_call: TRBJ2-5
cdr3_nt: TGTGCCAGCTCACCCGGGGAGAATTCACCCCTCCACTTT; cdr3_aa: CASSPGENSPLHF; clone_size: NA; v_call: TRBV18; d_call: NA; j_call: TRBJ1-6
cdr3_nt: TGTGCCAGCAGGCGGACGGGCGGGGGGCAGTTCTTC; cdr3_aa: CASRRTGGGQFF; clone_size: NA; v_call: TRBV27; d_call: TRBD2; j_call: TRBJ2-1
cdr3_nt: TGTGCCAGCAGCTTGGACAGAGGCTATCAGCCCCAGCATTTT; cdr3_aa: CASSLDRGYQPQHF; clone_size: NA; v_call: TRBV7-2; d_call: NA; j_call: TRBJ1-5
cdr3_nt: TGTGCCAGCGGATTGCCGTGGGACAGGGGCCGCCGGGATGGCTACACCTTC; cdr3_aa: CASGLPWDRGRRDGYTF; clone_size: NA; v_call: TRBV25-1; d_call: TRBD1; j_call: TRBJ1-2
cdr3_nt: TGTGCCAGCAGCTTAGCGCGGTATGAGCAGTTCTTC; cdr3_aa: CASSLARYEQFF; clone_size: NA; v_call: TRBV7-9; d_call: NA; j_call: TRBJ2-1
cdr3_nt: TGCAGCGTCGCAGGGTTGGATGGCTACACCTTC; cdr3_aa: CSVAGLDGYTF; clone_size: NA; v_call: TRBV29-1; d_call: NA; j_call: TRBJ1-2
cdr3_nt: TGTGCCAGTAGTTCCCAGGGGAGCTCCTATGGCTACACCTTC; cdr3_aa: CASSSQGSSYGYTF; clone_size: NA; v_call: TRBV19; d_call: NA; j_call: TRBJ1-2
cdr3_nt: TGTGCCAGCAATTGGGGACAGAACACTGAAGCTTTCTTT; cdr3_aa: CASNWGQNTEAFF; clone_size: few; v_call: TRBV2; d_call: NA; j_call: TRBJ1-1
cdr3_nt: TGTGCCACCAGGACGGGAGAGGGATACTCCTACAATGAGCAGTTCTTC; cdr3_aa: CATRTGEGYSYNEQFF; clone_size: once; v_call: TRBV15; d_call: NA; j_call: TRBJ2-1
cdr3_nt: TGCGCCAGCAGCCGCTCACTAAGCGGGAGGGCCGCCGGGGAGCTGTTTTTT; cdr3_aa: CASSRSLSGRAAGELFF; clone_size: NA; v_call: TRBV4-1; d_call: TRBD2; j_call: TRBJ2-2
cdr3_nt: TGTGCCAGTAGTATTTTGACAGGGTTTGAGCCCCAGCATTTT; cdr3_aa: CASSILTGFEPQHF; clone_size: NA; v_call: TRBV19; d_call: TRBD1; j_call: TRBJ1-5
cdr3_nt: TGTGCCAGCAGTCTAGGGACTAGCGGAGCCTCCTACGAGCAGTACTTC; cdr3_aa: CASSLGTSGASYEQYF; clone_size: NA; v_call: TRBV28; d_call: TRBD2; j_call: TRBJ2-7
cdr3_nt: TGTGCCAGCAGCCCACAGGCGGGGCCCCCGCAGACCCAGTACTTC; cdr3_aa: CASSPQAGPPQTQYF; clone_size: NA; v_call: TRBV7-7; d_call: NA; j_call: TRBJ2-5
cdr3_nt: TGCGCCAGCACCGATACGGCTAGCGGGAGGCACAATGAGCAGTTCTTC; cdr3_aa: CASTDTASGRHNEQFF; clone_size: NA; v_call: TRBV10-2; d_call: TRBD2; j_call: TRBJ2-1
cdr3_nt: TGTGCCAGCAGAACCTCGGACAGGGGTGATTTCGCTGAGCAGTTCTTC; cdr3_aa: CASRTSDRGDFAEQFF; clone_size: NA; v_call: TRBV27; d_call: TRBD1; j_call: TRBJ2-1
cdr3_nt: TGCGCCAGCAGCCAAGGACAGGGTGACAATCAGCCCCAGCATTTT; cdr3_aa: CASSQGQGDNQPQHF; clone_size: NA; v_call: TRBV5-1; d_call: TRBD1; j_call: TRBJ1-5
cdr3_nt: TGCGCCAGCAGCTCTCCAGGGGACACTGAAGCTTTCTTT; cdr3_aa: CASSSPGDTEAFF; clone_size: NA; v_call: TRBV5-1; d_call: NA; j_call: TRBJ1-1
cdr3_nt: TGTGCCAGCAGCTTAGACGGGTGGGAGCAGTACTTC; cdr3_aa: CASSLDGWEQYF; clone_size: NA; v_call: TRBV11-2; d_call: NA; j_call: TRBJ2-7
cdr3_nt: TGTGCCAGCAGTCCAGAGGGGGGGCTTACTGAAGCTTTCTTT; cdr3_aa: CASSPEGGLTEAFF; clone_size: NA; v_call: TRBV11-3; d_call: NA; j_call: TRBJ1-1
cdr3_nt: TGTGCCATCAGTCCGGACAGCAACTATGGCTACACCTTC; cdr3_aa: CAISPDSNYGYTF; clone_size: few; v_call: TRBV10-3; d_call: NA; j_call: TRBJ1-2
cdr3_nt: TGTGCCAGCTCACCTTCGGCTAGCGGGATTAGCACAGATACGCAGTATTTT; cdr3_aa: CASSPSASGISTDTQYF; clone_size: NA; v_call: TRBV18; d_call: TRBD2; j_call: TRBJ2-3
cdr3_nt: TGTGCCAGCAGTTTAGCGGGAGGGCGCGCAGATACGCAGTATTTT; cdr3_aa: CASSLAGGRADTQYF; clone_size: NA; v_call: TRBV28; d_call: TRBD2; j_call: TRBJ2-3
cdr3_nt: TGCGCCAGCAGCCAAGAACCGGGTAGCTTCTACAATGAGCAGTTCTTC; cdr3_aa: CASSQEPGSFYNEQFF; clone_size: NA; v_call: TRBV4-1; d_call: NA; j_call: TRBJ2-1
cdr3_nt: TGTGCCATCAGTGATCTTCCGGGACAGGGAAATCACGAGCAGTACTTC; cdr3_aa: CAISDLPGQGNHEQYF; clone_size: NA; v_call: TRBV10-3; d_call: TRBD1; j_call: TRBJ2-7
cdr3_nt: TGCGCCAGCAGTACCGGCGGGACAGCAGCCTACGAGCAGTACTTC; cdr3_aa: CASSTGGTAAYEQYF; clone_size: NA; v_call: TRBV5-1; d_call: NA; j_call: TRBJ2-7
cdr3_nt: TGTGCCAGCAGTCTACTAGCGGGGGGGGATCCCCACGAGCAGTACTTC; cdr3_aa: CASSLLAGGDPHEQYF; clone_size: few; v_call: TRBV7-2; d_call: TRBD2; j_call: TRBJ2-7
cdr3_nt: TGTGCCAGCAGCACTACCTCGGGACAGAATGAAAAACTGTTTTTT; cdr3_aa: CASSTTSGQNEKLFF; clone_size: once; v_call: TRBV7-2; d_call: TRBD1; j_call: TRBJ1-4
cdr3_nt: TGCGCCAGCAGCTTCGGGGACAGGGGATCCAATTCACCCCTCCACTTT; cdr3_aa: CASSFGDRGSNSPLHF; clone_size: NA; v_call: TRBV5-1; d_call: TRBD1; j_call: TRBJ1-6
cdr3_nt: TGCAGCGACCCGGGACTAGCGGGATTCACCTACGAGCAGTACTTC; cdr3_aa: CSDPGLAGFTYEQYF; clone_size: NA; v_call: TRBV29-1; d_call: TRBD2; j_call: TRBJ2-7
cdr3_nt: TGTGCCAGCAGCTTACAGTGGAATCAGCCCCAGCATTTT; cdr3_aa: CASSLQWNQPQHF; clone_size: NA; v_call: TRBV7-2; d_call: NA; j_call: TRBJ1-5
cdr3_nt: TGTGCCAGCAGCCTTCGGGGACAAACTGAAGCTTTCTTT; cdr3_aa: CASSLRGQTEAFF; clone_size: NA; v_call: TRBV6-5; d_call: NA; j_call: TRBJ1-1
cdr3_nt: TGTGCCAGCAGCGCAGGACAGAGTAATTCACCCCTCCACTTT; cdr3_aa: CASSAGQSNSPLHF; clone_size: NA; v_call: TRBV11-2; d_call: NA; j_call: TRBJ1-6
cdr3_nt: TGTGCCAGCAGTTACGGTGGCCAGGGAAAAAAGCAAGAGACCCAGTACTTC; cdr3_aa: CASSYGGQGKKQETQYF; clone_size: NA; v_call: TRBV6-2/TRBV6-3; d_call: NA; j_call: TRBJ2-5
cdr3_nt: TGTGCCAGCAGTTCTGACAGGGGCTATAATTCACCCCTCCACTTT; cdr3_aa: CASSSDRGYNSPLHF; clone_size: NA; v_call: TRBV27; d_call: TRBD1; j_call: TRBJ1-6